This TCR beta chain was recovered during a study of blood T cell repertoires in COVID-19. The CDR3 runs to 15 residues. Germline trimming cut 6 bases from V and 6 bases from J; bases unmatched to any gene: 8. From germline, CDR1 is KGHDR and CDR2 SFDVKD. Assay: immunoSEQ multiplex PCR; the TCRdb copy retains only in-frame clones and omits some. The sample includes some 150,000 clones, approximately 86% of them seen just once. The sample consisted of peripheral blood. This TCR was recovered from a man between 65 and 85 years old with acute or convalescent COVID-19. The chain carries TRBV24-1 and TRBJ2-1, with 9 bases that match TRBD2. CDR3 residues: CATSRWLAGTNEQFF. CDR3 coding DNA: TGTGCCACCAGTAGGTGGCTAGCGGGAACCAATGAGCAGTTCTTC.